This TCR beta chain was identified in a study of blood T cell repertoires in COVID-19. Study as a whole: There were acute and convalescent COVID-19 samples, and they came from the United States, Italy and Spain.

Generated by immunoSEQ multiplex PCR, the TCRdb table keeps only in-frame clones and is missing some. The top ten hold more than 8.5% of the sample, which has about 210,000 clones, 81% seen once. V was shortened by 2 bases and J by 9 bases, with 11 bases between the two germline ends. The germline V gene has CDR1 ENHRY and CDR2 SYGVKD. CDR3 length: 14 residues. Sequences were obtained from PBMCs or T cells enriched from blood (not recorded which). This TCR was sampled from a woman between 50 and 59 years old with acute COVID-19. The rearrangement joins TRBV10-3 to TRBJ1-6; D is uncertain. CDR3 loop: CAISEEGRVSPLHF. In nucleotides, the CDR3 is TGTGCCATCAGTGAGGAGGGTAGGGTTTCACCCCTCCACTTT.